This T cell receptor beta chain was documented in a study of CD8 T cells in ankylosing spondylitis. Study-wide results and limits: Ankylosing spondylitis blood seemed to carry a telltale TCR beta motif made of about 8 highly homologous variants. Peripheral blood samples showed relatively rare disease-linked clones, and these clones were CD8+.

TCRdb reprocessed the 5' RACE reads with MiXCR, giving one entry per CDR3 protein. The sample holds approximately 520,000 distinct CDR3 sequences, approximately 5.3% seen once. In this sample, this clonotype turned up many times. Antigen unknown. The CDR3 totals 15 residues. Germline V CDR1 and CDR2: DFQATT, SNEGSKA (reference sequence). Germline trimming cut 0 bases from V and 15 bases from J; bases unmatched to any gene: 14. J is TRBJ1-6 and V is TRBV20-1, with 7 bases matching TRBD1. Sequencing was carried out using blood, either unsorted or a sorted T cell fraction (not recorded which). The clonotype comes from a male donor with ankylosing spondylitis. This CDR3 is CSARDKGTAYWRLHF. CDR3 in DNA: TGCAGTGCTAGAGATAAGGGGACAGCCTACTGGCGCCTCCACTTT.